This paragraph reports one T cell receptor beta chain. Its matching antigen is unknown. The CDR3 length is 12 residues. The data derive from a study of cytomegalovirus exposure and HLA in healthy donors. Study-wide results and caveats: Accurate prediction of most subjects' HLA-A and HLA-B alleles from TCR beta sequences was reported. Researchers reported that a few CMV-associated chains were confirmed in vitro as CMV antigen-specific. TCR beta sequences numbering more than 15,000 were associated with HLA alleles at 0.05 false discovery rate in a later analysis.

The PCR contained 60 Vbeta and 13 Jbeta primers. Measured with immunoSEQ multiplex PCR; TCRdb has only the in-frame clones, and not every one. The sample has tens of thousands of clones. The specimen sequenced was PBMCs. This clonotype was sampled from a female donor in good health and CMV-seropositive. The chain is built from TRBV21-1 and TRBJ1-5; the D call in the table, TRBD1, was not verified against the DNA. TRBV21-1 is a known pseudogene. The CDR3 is CASIGQGQPQHF. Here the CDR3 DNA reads TGTGCCAGCATCGGACAGGGACAGCCCCAGCATTTT.